Presented here are 16 T cell receptor beta chains from one specimen sequenced in a study of blood T cell repertoires in COVID-19. Sequencing used immunoSEQ multiplex PCR; TCRdb keeps in-frame clones, though not all of them. The sample shows 150,000 to 250,000 clones, around 81% of them seen only once. Sequenced: PBMCs or T cells enriched from blood (not recorded which). These TCRs come from a man aged 40-50 years who had recovered from COVID-19.

The chain is built from TRBV5-1 and TRBJ2-7, with D tentatively TRBD1 (6 bases). Germline-derived CDR1 and CDR2 are SGHRS and YFSETQ. This CDR3 region has 14 residues. The V end lost 5 bases, the J end lost 3 bases, and 15 bases lay between the germline ends. The CDR3 is CASRNQGYDYEQYF. CDR3 sequence (DNA): TGCGCCAGCAGGAATCAGGGGTACGACTACGAGCAGTACTTC. The full variable domain, with the rest looked up from reference TRBV5-1 and TRBJ2-7, is KAGVTQTPRYLIKTRGQQVTLSCSPISGHRSVSWYQQTPGQGLQFLFEYFSETQRNKGNFPGRFSGRQFSNSRSEMNVSTLELGDSALYLCASRNQGYDYEQYFGPGTRLTVT.

The chain recombines TRBV5-1 with TRBJ2-2, with 7 bases that match TRBD1. From germline, CDR1 is SGHRS and CDR2 YFSETQ. After removal of 4 bases from V and 7 bases from J, the junction contained 4 bases not matched to a gene. The CDR3 runs to 13 residues. The CDR3: CASSADRVGELFF. CDR3 nucleotide sequence: TGCGCCAGCAGCGCAGACAGGGTCGGGGAGCTGTTTTTT.

The genes are TRBV5-4 and TRBJ2-1, with 7 bases that match TRBD1. Germline CDR1 reads SGHNT; CDR2 reads YYREEE (reference sequence). Unmatched junction bases numbered 3, after V lost 2 bases and J lost 7 bases. This CDR3 has 13 amino acids. The CDR3 bases are TGTGCCAGCAGCTTAGAGGGGGCGAATGAGCAGTTCTTC. Amino acids: CASSLEGANEQFF.

The V and J genes are TRBV11-3 and TRBJ2-1, with 9 bases aligning to TRBD2. CDR3 size: 17 residues. J gave up 9 bases and V 0 bases, and 12 bases lay outside the gene matches. Germline CDR1 SGHNT, CDR2 YENEEA. The CDR3: CASSLDPMRGGLGEQFF. The CDR3 DNA follows: TGTGCCAGCAGCTTAGACCCGATGCGGGGGGGGCTCGGTGAGCAGTTCTTC.

The V and J genes are TRBV11-2 and TRBJ1-4; 9 nucleotides align to TRBD1. Germline trimming cut 5 bases from V and 3 bases from J; bases unmatched to any gene: 4. CDR1 and CDR2 (germline): SGHAT, FQNNGV. CDR3 size: 15 residues. CDR3 amino acids: CASSPGDRANEKLFF. The CDR3, as DNA: TGTGCCAGCAGCCCAGGGGACAGGGCTAATGAAAAACTGTTTTTT.

The CDR3: CASSLAQFGYTF. CDR3 sequence (DNA): TGTGCCAGCAGTTTAGCGCAGTTTGGCTACACCTTC. The J gene is TRBJ1-2, the V gene TRBV12-3 or TRBV12-4; no definite D call. The V gene lost 0 bases and the J gene lost 7 bases, with 6 bases spanning the gap. There are 12 residues in the CDR3.

The chain has TRBV6-1 and TRBJ1-3; D remains ambiguous. This CDR3 contains 16 residues. V was pared by 3 bases and J by 0 bases, with 12 bases between. Germline values: CDR1 MNHNS, CDR2 SASEGT. The CDR3 here is CASSETPGTSGNTIYF. CDR3 bases: TGTGCCAGCAGTGAGACACCGGGAACCTCTGGAAACACCATATATTTT.

The chain uses TRBV7-9 and TRBJ1-3; D might be TRBD1 (6 bases). The CDR3 contains 15 residues. Germline V CDR1 and CDR2: SEHNR, FQNEAQ (reference sequence). The germline V and J ends were trimmed by 5 bases and 7 bases, with 18 bases remaining between them. In nucleotides, the CDR3 is TGTGCCAGCAGCCAGGCGACAGGACGCCGGAACACCATATATTTT. Its protein is CASSQATGRRNTIYF.

The V and J genes are TRBV5-6 and TRBJ1-4; D ambiguous. CDR1 SGHDT and CDR2 YYEEEE come from the germline V gene. This CDR3 is 16 amino acids long. V lost 5 bases and J 3 bases, leaving 17 bases between the germline ends. DNA for the CDR3: TGTGCCAGCAGGGCCCGGGTTGAGGTAGCTAATGAAAAACTGTTTTTT. Its protein product is CASRARVEVANEKLFF.

The chain employs TRBV12-5 and TRBJ2-4, with D hard to call. Trimming pared 1 base from V and 2 bases from J, leaving 9 bases between. From germline, CDR1 is LGHNT and CDR2 FRNRAP. The CDR3 is 15 amino acids. DNA for the CDR3: TGTGCTAGTGGTTTGGACCGTGGGCCCAAAAACATTCAGTACTTC. Translation gives CASGLDRGPKNIQYF.

J is TRBJ2-3 and V is TRBV27; TRBD1 matches 7 bases. Germline V CDR1 and CDR2: MNHEY, SMNVEV (reference sequence). The CDR3 loop spans 16 amino acids. J was trimmed by 1 base and V by 5 bases; bases with no gene match: 9. The CDR3 coding sequence is TGTGCCAGCAGTCCCGCTTTCGACAGGGGCACAGATACGCAGTATTTT. It yields the protein CASSPAFDRGTDTQYF.

The sample holds a few counts of this clone. The chain recombines TRBV18 with TRBJ1-2; a weak D match, TRBD1 (6 bases). Trimming took off 3 bases at V and 8 bases at J, with 19 bases between the two ends. The CDR3 runs 15 residues. Per the germline V gene, CDR1 is KGHSH and CDR2 is LQKENI. The CDR3 sequence is CASSPSQGSSSGYTF. The CDR3 DNA reads TGTGCCAGCTCACCGTCCCAGGGGTCCTCCTCCGGCTACACCTTC.

This chain uses TRBV30 with TRBJ2-7, with 11 nucleotides matching TRBD1. Trimming at V came to 3 bases and at J to 1 base, leaving 2 bases not matched to a gene. Germline CDR1 is GTSNPN and CDR2 is SVGIG (reference sequence). This CDR3 comprises 14 residues. The CDR3 DNA sequence: TGTGCCTGGAGGGGGACAGGGGGGTCCTACGAGCAGTACTTC. It translates to CAWRGTGGSYEQYF.

This clone came up a few times. The chain recombines TRBV5-4 with TRBJ2-2; D ambiguous. The CDR3 runs 15 residues. The germline V and J ends were trimmed by 4 bases and 1 base, with 11 bases remaining between them. Germline V gives CDR1 SGHNT, CDR2 YYREEE (reference sequence). CDR3 in DNA: TGTGCCAGCAGCGCCGCTAGGCAGAACACCGGGGAGCTGTTTTTT. This gives the protein CASSAARQNTGELFF.

The chain employs TRBV7-2 and TRBJ1-4; D is undetermined. Per the germline V gene, CDR1 is SGHTA and CDR2 is FQGNSA. This CDR3 comprises 17 residues. Trimming took off 1 base at V and 0 bases at J, with 12 bases between the two ends. CDR3: CASSLVGSTTTNEKLFF. As DNA, the CDR3 is TGTGCCAGCAGCTTAGTGGGCAGCACCACAACTAATGAAAAACTGTTTTTT.

This clone occurred a few times. The gene calls are TRBV18 and TRBJ1-1; tentatively, D is TRBD1 (5 bases). Germline values: CDR1 KGHSH, CDR2 LQKENI. Trimming removed 0 bases at V and 5 bases at J, with 19 bases between. This CDR3 has 17 residues. CDR3 sequence reads: CASSPPGVTRQETEAFF. As DNA, the CDR3 is TGTGCCAGCTCACCACCAGGGGTGACTCGGCAGGAGACTGAAGCTTTCTTT. The full variable domain, with the rest looked up from reference TRBV18 and TRBJ1-1, is NAGVMQNPRHLVRRRGQEARLRCSPMKGHSHVYWYRQLPEEGLKFMVYLQKENIIDESGMPKERFSAEFPKEGPSILRIQQVVRGDSAAYFCASSPPGVTRQETEAFFGQGTRLTVV.